The 24 T cell receptor beta chains in this list originate from one sample, sequenced in a study. Using its own MiXCR run on the RT-PCR reads, TCRdb lists one record per CDR3 protein. Of approximately 720,000 distinct CDR3 sequences listed, 12% to 15% are singletons. The sequencing input was memory CD4+ T cells from blood. The receptors originated from a female donor in good health, serving as a healthy control.

This sequence joins TRBV12-3 or TRBV12-4 and TRBJ2-5, with 11 bases lining up with TRBD2. After removal of 3 bases from V and 3 bases from J, the junction contained 12 bases not matched to a gene. The CDR3 spans 18 residues. The CDR3 protein is CASSLSGLAGGTKETQYF. DNA of the CDR3: TGTGCCAGCAGTTTGTCGGGGCTAGCGGGAGGTACCAAAGAGACCCAGTACTTC.

This clonotype was detected only once. This sequence joins TRBV20-1 and TRBJ1-5; TRBD1 agrees at 8 bases. The CDR3 contains 12 residues. J was trimmed by 7 bases and V by 6 bases; bases with no gene match: 5. The V gene's germline CDR1 is DFQATT and CDR2 SNEGSKA (reference sequence). DNA of the CDR3: TGCAGTGCCTCGGGACAGGCCCAGCCCCAGCATTTT. It translates to CSASGQAQPQHF.

Comments on this clonotype: A much larger clonotype is one base distant, so this may be a read error. In DNA form, the CDR3 reads TGTGCCGGCAGCCGTATGGGAGGCGGGGAGCTGTTTTTT. This translates into CAGSRMGGGELFF. This chain uses TRBV5-5 with TRBJ2-2; D might be TRBD2 (6 bases). The germline V gene has CDR1 SGHKS and CDR2 YYEKEE (reference sequence). The CDR3 has 13 residues.

This clonotype was observed many times. This chain connects TRBV20-1 to TRBJ1-2; no clear D gene. V was shortened by 6 bases and J by 2 bases, with 7 bases between the two germline ends. The CDR3 length is 11 residues. Germline V gives CDR1 DFQATT, CDR2 SNEGSKA (reference sequence). In DNA form, the CDR3 reads TGCAGTGCCGAAGACAACTATGGCTACACCTTC. The encoded protein is CSAEDNYGYTF.

The genes are TRBV5-1 and TRBJ2-3; D remains ambiguous. V lost 1 base, J lost 4 bases, and 13 bases lay in between. The CDR3 spans 15 residues. CDR1 is SGHRS, CDR2 YFSETQ, per germline. This CDR3 is CASSLRLGIADTQYF. In DNA, the CDR3 is TGCGCCAGCAGCTTGAGGCTTGGGATAGCAGATACGCAGTATTTT.

The genes are TRBV6-1 and TRBJ2-2; the D call may be TRBD1 or TRBD2 (5 bases each). The CDR3 spans 14 residues. Trimming took 6 bases from V and 0 from J, leaving 8 bases between them. CDR1 and CDR2 from the germline V gene are MNHNS and SASEGT. CDR3 bases: TGTGCCAGCAGAGAGGGGCCGAACACCGGGGAGCTGTTTTTT. This translates into CASREGPNTGELFF.

There are a few counts of this clonotype. The chain links TRBV4-2 to TRBJ2-1, with 11 bases lining up with TRBD2. Germline trimming cut 0 bases from V and 4 bases from J; bases unmatched to any gene: 2. The CDR3 has 16 amino acids. CDR1 and CDR2 from the germline V gene are LGHNA and YNFKEQ. CDR3 nucleotide sequence: TGTGCCAGCAGCCAAGAGGTAGCGGGGGGGTACAATGAGCAGTTCTTC. Amino acids: CASSQEVAGGYNEQFF.

This clonotype was observed many times. The V gene is TRBV20-1, the J gene TRBJ1-2; D possibly corresponds to TRBD1 (5 bases). V lost 0 bases and J lost 4, with 12 bases in between. The length of the CDR3 is 14 residues. Per the germline V gene, CDR1 is DFQATT and CDR2 is SNEGSKA (reference sequence). The DNA of the CDR3 is TGCAGTGCTAGAGAGTCCGGGGGGAGCTATGGCTACACCTTC. Translated, it gives CSARESGGSYGYTF.

In this sample, this clonotype turned up many times. This chain connects TRBV4-1 to TRBJ1-1; tentative D call: TRBD1 (6 bases). V dropped 5 bases and J dropped 2 bases, with 15 bases sitting between them. The CDR3 length is 15 residues. From germline, CDR1 is MGHRA and CDR2 YSYEKL. This chain's CDR3 is CASSTPTGYNTEAFF. The CDR3 DNA reads TGCGCCAGCAGCACCCCTACAGGGTACAACACTGAAGCTTTCTTT.

This clonotype has just one count. The chain is built from TRBV29-1 and TRBJ1-1; 7 nucleotides line up with TRBD1. With V trimmed by 7 bases and J by 5 bases, 7 bases remained unmatched. Germline CDR1 SQVTM, CDR2 ANQGSEA. This CDR3 has 12 amino acids. DNA for the CDR3: TGCAGCGCGGTTACAGGGGTGACTGAAGCTTTCTTT. As protein: CSAVTGVTEAFF.

The CDR3 DNA reads TGTGCCAGCAGCTTAGCATCTCCGAGGAACACTGAAGCTTTCTTT. Translation gives CASSLASPRNTEAFF. The chain links TRBV7-2 to TRBJ1-1; no reliable D call. Trimming took 0 bases from V and 1 from J, leaving 9 bases between them. The CDR3 totals 15 residues. CDR1 is SGHTA and CDR2 is FQGNSA in the germline V gene.

This clonotype was detected ten times or more. V is TRBV20-1 and J is TRBJ2-7; 14 positions agree with TRBD2. The CDR3 length is 15 residues. The junction had 7 bases not matched to a gene; V was cut back by 3 bases and J by 6 bases. Germline assignment: CDR1 DFQATT and CDR2 SNEGSKA (reference sequence). The CDR3 DNA reads as TGCAGTGCTAGCCGACTAGCGGGAGGGCCGGTCGAGCAGTACTTC. This sequence encodes CSASRLAGGPVEQYF.

As concerns this clonotype: At one boundary the junction diverges from the germline segment, which might be a read error. The chain joins TRBV28 to TRBJ1-2, with 9 bases fitting TRBD1. The CDR3 is made up of 16 amino acids. CDR1 and CDR2 from the germline V gene are MDHEN and SYDVKM. The CDR3 reads CASTLSDRGWTYGYTF. CDR3 bases: TGTGCCAGCACTTTATCAGACAGGGGGTGGACCTATGGCTACACCTTC.

The J gene is TRBJ1-1, the V gene TRBV5-1; D call uncertain. The CDR3 extends over 15 amino acids. Per germline, CDR1 SGHRS and CDR2 YFSETQ. The ends were cut back, 0 bases at V and 0 bases at J, with 9 bases in the middle. The CDR3 is CASSLAHSMNTEAFF. Here the CDR3 DNA reads TGCGCCAGCAGCTTGGCCCACAGCATGAACACTGAAGCTTTCTTT.

The chain combines TRBV12-3 or TRBV12-4 with TRBJ2-3, with D tentatively TRBD1 or TRBD2 (6 bases each). Trimming removed 1 base from V and 4 bases from J, with 9 bases in between. The CDR3 sequence is 14 residues long. For the CDR3, the DNA is TGTGCCAGCAGTTTAGGGGGGGCCCCAGATACGCAGTATTTT. Amino acid sequence: CASSLGGAPDTQYF.

This clonotype was observed a few times. This chain connects TRBV27 to TRBJ1-6; 9 nucleotides line up with TRBD1. V shed 3 bases, J shed 14 bases, and the junction held 5 bases outside the gene matches. Germline CDR1 MNHEY, CDR2 SMNVEV (reference sequence). The CDR3 sequence is 13 residues long. The chain's CDR3 is CASSLSGTGSLHF. The CDR3 coding sequence is TGTGCCAGCAGTTTGTCCGGGACAGGGTCCCTCCACTTT.

The V gene is TRBV18, the J gene TRBJ2-1; possibly TRBD1 for D (6 bases). This CDR3 has 15 residues. The germline V gene encodes CDR1 KGHSH and CDR2 LQKENI. Trimming took off 2 bases at V and 5 bases at J, with 13 bases between the two ends. CDR3 loop: CASSPGTMRNNEQFF. The CDR3 coding sequence is TGTGCCAGCTCACCAGGGACAATGAGGAACAATGAGCAGTTCTTC.

The DNA of the CDR3 is TGTGCCAGTACGGGGAGCTACAATGAGCAGTTCTTC. This encodes CASTGSYNEQFF. The gene calls are TRBV6-1 and TRBJ2-1; D might be TRBD2 (5 bases). The CDR3 is 12 amino acids. V shed 9 bases and J shed 3 bases, with 9 bases lying between them. Per germline, CDR1 MNHNS and CDR2 SASEGT.

This clonotype was seen more than once but under ten times. The gene calls are TRBV7-3 and TRBJ1-6; D not resolved. Trimming stripped 3 bases from V and 5 bases from J, with 8 bases between. From germline, CDR1 is SGHTA and CDR2 FQGTGA. The CDR3 runs 14 residues. For the CDR3, the DNA is TGTGCCAGCAGCTTGGCCGGGGATAATTCACCCCTCCACTTT. As protein: CASSLAGDNSPLHF.

The rearrangement joins TRBV28 to TRBJ1-2; D gene unclear. The V end lost 0 bases, the J end lost 8 bases, and 7 bases lay between the germline ends. Germline CDR1 is MDHEN and CDR2 is SYDVKM. The CDR3 sequence is 12 residues long. CDR3 nucleotide sequence: TGTGCCAGCAGTTTATGGGGTCGGGGCTACACCTTC. Protein product: CASSLWGRGYTF.

J is TRBJ2-5 and V is TRBV30; no clear D. Between the trimmed V and J ends, which lost 0 bases and 5 bases, there was a span of 7 bases. The CDR3 has 12 residues. Germline-derived CDR1 and CDR2 are GTSNPN and SVGIG (reference sequence). The CDR3 reads CAWSVVSETQYF. In DNA, the CDR3 is TGTGCCTGGAGTGTAGTTTCGGAGACCCAGTACTTC.

The chain carries TRBV18 and TRBJ1-1; 7 nucleotides match TRBD1. The CDR3 length is 17 residues. Germline V gene sequence: CDR1 KGHSH, CDR2 LQKENI. Trimming cost V 4 bases and J 1 base; bases outside gene matches: 12. The CDR3, as DNA: TGTGCCAGCTCACTAACGTCAGGGGGATTGGGGAACACTGAAGCTTTCTTT. Protein sequence: CASSLTSGGLGNTEAFF.

V gene TRBV28 combines with J gene TRBJ2-3, with a tentative D call TRBD1 (5 bases). The CDR3 has 17 residues. The ends were cut back, 1 base at V and 6 bases at J, with 20 bases in the middle. Germline V gene lookup returns CDR1 MDHEN and CDR2 SYDVKM. CDR3 sequence (DNA): TGTGCCAGCAGTTTATTCGGCAGGGCTCTGGGCAAGGATACGCAGTATTTT. This sequence encodes CASSLFGRALGKDTQYF.

This clonotype was recorded once. V and J are TRBV19 and TRBJ2-1; D is undetermined. The V gene lost 6 bases and the J gene lost 9 bases, with 21 bases spanning the gap. The V gene's germline CDR1 is LNHDA and CDR2 SQIVND (reference sequence). The CDR3 has 15 residues. The CDR3 DNA reads as TGTGCCAGTAGCGCCATAAGCGAATCCTGGGTTGAGCAGTTCTTC. It codes for CASSAISESWVEQFF.